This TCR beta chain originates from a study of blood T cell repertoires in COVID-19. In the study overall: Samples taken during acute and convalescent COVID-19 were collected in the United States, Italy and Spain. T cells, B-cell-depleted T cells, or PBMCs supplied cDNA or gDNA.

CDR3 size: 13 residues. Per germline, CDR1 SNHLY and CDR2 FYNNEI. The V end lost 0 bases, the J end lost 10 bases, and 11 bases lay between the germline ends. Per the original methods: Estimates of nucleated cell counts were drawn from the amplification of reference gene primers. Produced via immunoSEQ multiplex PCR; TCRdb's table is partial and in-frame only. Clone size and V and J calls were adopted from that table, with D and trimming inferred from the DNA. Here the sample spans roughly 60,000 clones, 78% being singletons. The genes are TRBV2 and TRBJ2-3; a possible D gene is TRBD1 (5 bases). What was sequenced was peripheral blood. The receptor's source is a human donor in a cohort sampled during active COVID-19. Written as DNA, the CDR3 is TGTGCCAGCAGTGAAGCTGAAAGGGGTTCGCAGTATTTT. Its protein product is CASSEAERGSQYF.